The rows below give T cell receptor beta chains drawn from one sample of a study of cytomegalovirus exposure and HLA in healthy donors. The protocol was immunoSEQ multiplex PCR, while the TCRdb copy is restricted to in-frame clones and leaves out a portion. Of roughly 140,000 clones detected, roughly 65% appear once; the ten largest clones hold less than 5%. Specimen: PBMCs. Receptor source: a man in his sixties in good health and CMV-seronegative. Both conserved end residues are part of each CDR3. D genes are given only for firm matches. Clone size, where shown, is once, few, many, or a class for clones that have expanded.

V: TRBV6-5
D: NA
J: TRBJ2-6
size: NA
DNA: TGTGCCAGCAGACGGACACTGACTGGGGCCAACGTCCTGACTTTC
CDR3: CASRRTLTGANVLTF

V: TRBV7-2
D: NA
J: TRBJ2-3
size: NA
DNA: TGTGCCAGCAGCCCCCCAAGGGGAGATACGCAGTATTTT
CDR3: CASSPPRGDTQYF

V: TRBV6-5
D: TRBD1
J: TRBJ1-3
size: NA
DNA: TGTGCCAGCAGCTCACACAGGGGCTCTGGAAACACCATATATTTT
CDR3: CASSSHRGSGNTIYF

V: TRBV6-4
D: TRBD2
J: TRBJ2-1
size: NA
DNA: TGTGCCAGCAGTGAACGGCTGAGCGGGGGCTCCTACAATGAGCAGTTCTTC
CDR3: CASSERLSGGSYNEQFF

V: TRBV27
D: TRBD1
J: TRBJ2-7
size: NA
DNA: TGTGCCAGCAGTCCTCAGGGGGAGAAGTTATGGGAGCAGTACTTC
CDR3: CASSPQGEKLWEQYF

V: TRBV10-2
D: TRBD1
J: TRBJ2-7
size: NA
DNA: TGCGCCAGCAGTGAACGGGCAGGGGGCTCCTACGAGCAGTACTTC
CDR3: CASSERAGGSYEQYF

V: TRBV6-1
D: NA
J: TRBJ1-1
size: NA
DNA: TGTGCCGGACAAGCAGTCGATGGGAACACTGAAGCTTTCTTT
CDR3: CAGQAVDGNTEAFF

V: TRBV30
D: NA
J: TRBJ2-4
size: NA
DNA: TGTGCCTGGAGTGGGGGACGGGGGAGAAACATTCAGTACTTC
CDR3: CAWSGGRGRNIQYF

V: TRBV29-1
D: TRBD2
J: TRBJ2-2
size: NA
DNA: TGCAGCGTTATGGGGGGGGGCACCGGGGAGCTGTTTTTT
CDR3: CSVMGGGTGELFF

V: TRBV15
D: TRBD1
J: TRBJ1-1
size: NA
DNA: TGTGCCACCAGCAGATCCTTGGACAGGGGGACTGAAGCTTTCTTT
CDR3: CATSRSLDRGTEAFF

V: TRBV10-3
D: NA
J: TRBJ1-5
size: few
DNA: TGTGCCATCAGCCAAAGGGAGGGAAATCAGCCCCAGCATTTT
CDR3: CAISQREGNQPQHF

V: TRBV11-3
D: NA
J: TRBJ2-7
size: NA
DNA: TGTGCCAGCAGCGAGGGACTCCACTACGAGCAGTACTTC
CDR3: CASSEGLHYEQYF

V: TRBV5-1
D: TRBD2
J: TRBJ2-7
size: few
DNA: TGCGCCAGCAGGGGATTGGGTAGCGGGATACAAGAGCAGTACTTC
CDR3: CASRGLGSGIQEQYF

V: TRBV7-8
D: TRBD2
J: TRBJ2-2
size: NA
DNA: TGTGCCAGCAGCCTAAGGCGATTAGCGGGAGGGCAGAACGGGGAGCTGTTTTTT
CDR3: CASSLRRLAGGQNGELFF

V: TRBV29-1
D: NA
J: TRBJ2-3
size: NA
DNA: TGCAGCGTCGCACAGGCGAGCACAGATACGCAGTATTTT
CDR3: CSVAQASTDTQYF

V: TRBV28
D: NA
J: TRBJ1-5
size: NA
DNA: TGTGCCAGCAGTTCGACCTTTGGGAGTCAGCCCCAGCATTTT
CDR3: CASSSTFGSQPQHF

V: TRBV5-1
D: TRBD2
J: TRBJ2-5
size: few
DNA: TGCGCCAGCAGCTTGGCTACTAGCGGGGGGCAAGAGACCCAGTACTTC
CDR3: CASSLATSGGQETQYF

V: TRBV6-6
D: TRBD1
J: TRBJ1-1
size: few
DNA: TGTGCCAGCAGTTACTCTGGACAGGGTGAAGCTTTCTTT
CDR3: CASSYSGQGEAFF

V: TRBV12-5
D: NA
J: TRBJ2-5
size: NA
DNA: TGTGCTAGTGGTTTGTTAGGAGAGGGGGGGGAGACCCAGTACTTC
CDR3: CASGLLGEGGETQYF

V: TRBV15
D: NA
J: TRBJ1-1
size: NA
DNA: TGTGCCACCAGCAGAGACCCACAGGGTAGAGTTGGCACTGAAGCTTTCTTT
CDR3: CATSRDPQGRVGTEAFF

V: TRBV4-3
D: TRBD2
J: TRBJ2-1
size: few
DNA: TGCGCCAGCAGCCAATTGGCCCTAGCGGGAAGGAGTGAGCAGTTCTTC
CDR3: CASSQLALAGRSEQFF

V: TRBV19
D: TRBD2
J: TRBJ2-1
size: few
DNA: TGTGCCAGTACCATAGGGACTAGCCCGCAGTTCTTC
CDR3: CASTIGTSPQFF

V: TRBV28
D: NA
J: TRBJ1-3
size: NA
DNA: TGTGCCAGCAGTTCGGGAGGCACCATATATTTT
CDR3: CASSSGGTIYF

V: TRBV7-3
D: NA
J: TRBJ2-3
size: NA
DNA: TGTGCCAGCAGCCCCCTTAGCAGTAGCACAGATACGCAGTATTTT
CDR3: CASSPLSSSTDTQYF

V: TRBV5-4
D: NA
J: TRBJ1-2
size: NA
DNA: TGTGCCAGCAGCTTGCTCGACTATGGCTACACCTTC
CDR3: CASSLLDYGYTF

V: TRBV19
D: NA
J: TRBJ2-2
size: few
DNA: TGTGCCAGTAGTATAGGGGGCAGGAGACCCGGGGAGCTGTTTTTT
CDR3: CASSIGGRRPGELFF

V: TRBV6-1
D: NA
J: TRBJ2-1
size: few
DNA: TGTGCCAGCAGTGAAGAACGGTTCTACAATGAGCAGTTCTTC
CDR3: CASSEERFYNEQFF

V: TRBV6-1
D: TRBD2
J: TRBJ2-7
size: few
DNA: TGTGCCAGCAGTGAGGCTAGCGGGGTCGGTGGGTACGAGCAGTACTTC
CDR3: CASSEASGVGGYEQYF